Listed here are 15 T cell receptor beta chains from one sample, sequenced in a study of cytomegalovirus exposure and HLA in healthy donors. Primers for the PCR totalled 60 Vbeta and 13 Jbeta. Sequencing was performed with immunoSEQ multiplex PCR; in TCRdb, only in-frame clones are kept and a portion is missing. Among roughly 120,000 clones listed, 70% to 80% were seen once. Sequenced sample: PBMCs. The receptors here all came from a man between 18 and 29 years old in good health and CMV-seronegative.

The chain couples TRBV30 to TRBJ1-3; the D is unclear. This CDR3 contains 11 residues. Germline loops: CDR1 GTSNPN, CDR2 SVGIG (reference sequence). The V end was cut by 4 bases, the J end by 4 bases, with 5 bases between. Written as DNA, the CDR3 is TGTGCCTGGACCTTGGGAAACACCATATATTTT. It encodes CAWTLGNTIYF.

This chain links TRBV27 with TRBJ2-7; 8 nucleotides line up with TRBD2. The CDR3 has 15 residues. CDR1 MNHEY and CDR2 SMNVEV come from the germline V gene (reference sequence). V trimming: 2 bases; J trimming: 2 bases; junction bases outside the gene matches: 5. The CDR3 sequence is CASSLIGGATYEQYF. The CDR3 DNA reads as TGTGCCAGCAGTTTAATCGGGGGGGCCACCTACGAGCAGTACTTC.

The chain links TRBV30 to TRBJ2-7; D unclear. Looked up from germline, CDR1 is GTSNPN and CDR2 is SVGIG (reference sequence). Trimming removed 1 base from V and 3 bases from J, with 4 bases in between. CDR3 length: 11 amino acids. The CDR3 DNA reads TGTGCCTGGAGTGCTCTCTACGAGCAGTACTTC. Amino acids: CAWSALYEQYF.

V gene TRBV7-8 combines with J gene TRBJ2-5, with 12 positions matching TRBD1. The V segment lost 1 base and the J segment 5 bases; nucleotides outside the gene matches: 8. The CDR3 is 17 amino acids. CDR1 is SGHVS and CDR2 is FQNEAQ in the germline V gene. The CDR3 loop is CASSLGRDRGRLETQYF. In nucleotides, the CDR3 is TGTGCCAGCAGCTTAGGCCGGGACAGGGGGCGCCTGGAGACCCAGTACTTC.

This clone was seen once. This rearrangement joins TRBV7-2 to TRBJ2-1; 7 nucleotides align to TRBD2. Germline CDR1 SGHTA, CDR2 FQGNSA. The V gene end was trimmed by 2 bases and the J gene end by 16 bases; junction bases not matched to a gene: 11. This CDR3 is built from 13 residues. For the CDR3, the DNA is TGTGCCAGCAGCTTAAGGGCTAGTGCGGGAGTCTTCTTC. Translated: CASSLRASAGVFF.

The chain recombines TRBV13 with TRBJ1-1; 7 positions agree with TRBD1. Germline trimming cut 1 base from V and 11 bases from J; bases unmatched to any gene: 4. The germline V gene has CDR1 PRHDT and CDR2 FYEKMQ (reference sequence). This CDR3 spans 12 amino acids. The CDR3 sequence: CASSLVGGRAFF. The CDR3 DNA is TGTGCCAGCAGCTTAGTAGGGGGCCGGGCTTTCTTT.

The J gene is TRBJ2-5, the V gene TRBV7-2; TRBD1 might be the D (7 bases). This CDR3 comprises 15 residues. Germline assignment: CDR1 SGHTA and CDR2 FQGNSA. With 4 bases removed from V and 2 bases from J, the gap between germline ends came to 14 bases. CDR3 nucleotide sequence: TGTGCCAGCAGCTGGGCGGGACAGTCTCAAGAGACCCAGTACTTC. This translates into CASSWAGQSQETQYF.

The V and J genes are TRBV5-8 and TRBJ2-1; tentative D call: TRBD2 (5 bases). V was pared by 4 bases and J by 7 bases, with 15 bases between. CDR3 length: 14 residues. The germline V gene encodes CDR1 SGHTS and CDR2 YDEGEE. Here the CDR3 reads CASSIRTELNEQFF. The CDR3 nucleotides are TGTGCCAGCAGCATCCGGACTGAGTTGAATGAGCAGTTCTTC.

This sequence joins TRBV19 and TRBJ1-2; D perhaps matches TRBD1 (6 bases). Trimming took off 3 bases at V and 1 base at J, with 9 bases between the two ends. Germline V gene sequence: CDR1 LNHDA, CDR2 SQIVND (reference sequence). CDR3 length: 14 amino acids. CDR3 nucleotides: TGTGCCAGTAGTATGGGGGCAGTTAACTATGGCTACACCTTC. Amino acid sequence: CASSMGAVNYGYTF.

This chain connects TRBV29-1 to TRBJ1-2; unclear D gene. Germline CDR1 SQVTM, CDR2 ANQGSEA. V was clipped by 5 bases and J by 5 bases, with 9 bases between them. The CDR3 is 11 residues long. CDR3 in DNA: TGCAGCGTTCGGGAGCCGTATGGCTACACCTTC. Translated, it gives CSVREPYGYTF.

The chain recombines TRBV19 with TRBJ2-3; 8 bases agree with TRBD2. Germline loops: CDR1 LNHDA, CDR2 SQIVND (reference sequence). J lost 6 bases, V lost 0 bases, and 8 bases had no gene match. The CDR3 is made up of 16 amino acids. The CDR3 DNA reads TGTGCCAGTAGTATAGATGATAGCGGGACGCTGGATACGCAGTATTTT. Its translation is CASSIDDSGTLDTQYF.

The chain combines TRBV7-6 with TRBJ2-1; TRBD1 matches 10 bases. CDR1 and CDR2 from the germline V gene are SGHVS and FNYEAQ. J lost 5 bases, V lost 5 bases, and 6 bases had no gene match. This CDR3 region has 15 residues. CDR3: CASSHRDRGHNEQFF. The CDR3 DNA follows: TGTGCCAGCAGCCACCGGGACAGGGGTCACAATGAGCAGTTCTTC.

The CDR3 loop reads CAWSPQGLRDTEAFF. The CDR3 nucleotides read TGTGCCTGGAGTCCCCAGGGGCTAAGAGACACTGAAGCTTTCTTT. This chain uses TRBV30 with TRBJ1-1; TRBD1 might be the D (6 bases). Germline CDR1 GTSNPN, CDR2 SVGIG (reference sequence). The V gene lost 2 bases and the J gene lost 3 bases, with 16 bases spanning the gap. This CDR3 region has 15 residues.

This chain links TRBV2 with TRBJ1-1, with 8 bases matching TRBD1. The length of the CDR3 is 15 residues. Germline V gene data show CDR1 as SNHLY and CDR2 as FYNNEI. The V gene end was trimmed by 3 bases and the J gene end by 3 bases; junction bases not matched to a gene: 6. In DNA, the CDR3 is TGTGCCAGCAGTGACGGGACAGGAGGGGACACTGAAGCTTTCTTT. Protein sequence: CASSDGTGGDTEAFF.

This chain connects TRBV29-1 to TRBJ1-1; 9 bases agree with TRBD1. The V and J ends lost 7 bases and 1 base, in that order; junction bases with no gene match: 13. The CDR3 extends over 16 amino acids. Looked up from germline, CDR1 is SQVTM and CDR2 is ANQGSEA. CDR3 DNA: TGCAGCGGCACAAACAGGGGGCGCAGATCGAACACTGAAGCTTTCTTT. Residues: CSGTNRGRRSNTEAFF. The full variable domain, its missing parts supplied by reference TRBV29-1 and TRBJ1-1, is SAVISQKPSRDICQRGTSLTIQCQVDSQVTMMFWYRQQPGQSLTLIATANQGSEATYESGFVIDKFPISRPNLTFSTLTVSNMSPEDSSIYLCSGTNRGRRSNTEAFFGQGTRLTVV.